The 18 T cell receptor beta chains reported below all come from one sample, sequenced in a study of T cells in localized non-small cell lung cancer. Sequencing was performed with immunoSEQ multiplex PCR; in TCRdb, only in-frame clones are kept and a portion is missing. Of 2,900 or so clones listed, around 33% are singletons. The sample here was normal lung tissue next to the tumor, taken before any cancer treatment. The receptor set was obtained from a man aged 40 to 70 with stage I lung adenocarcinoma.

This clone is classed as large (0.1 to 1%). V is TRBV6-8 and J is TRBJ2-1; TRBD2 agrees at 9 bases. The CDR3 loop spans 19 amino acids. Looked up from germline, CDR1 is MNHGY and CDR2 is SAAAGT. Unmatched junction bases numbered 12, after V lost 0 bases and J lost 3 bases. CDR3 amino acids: CASSYSSSSGVGDYNEQFF. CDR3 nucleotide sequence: TGTGCCAGCAGTTACTCGTCATCTAGCGGGGTTGGGGACTACAATGAGCAGTTCTTC.

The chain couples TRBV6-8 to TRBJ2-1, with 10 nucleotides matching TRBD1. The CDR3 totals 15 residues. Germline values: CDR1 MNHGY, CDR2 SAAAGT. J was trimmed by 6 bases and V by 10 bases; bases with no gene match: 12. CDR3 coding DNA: TGTGCCATCCGTACCGGGACAGGGGAGGGCAATGAGCAGTTCTTC. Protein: CAIRTGTGEGNEQFF.

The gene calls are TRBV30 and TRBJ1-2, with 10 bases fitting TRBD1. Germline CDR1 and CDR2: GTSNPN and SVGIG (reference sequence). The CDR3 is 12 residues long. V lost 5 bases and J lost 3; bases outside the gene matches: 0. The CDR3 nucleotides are TGTGCCTGGGGGACAGGGGACTATGGCTACACCTTC. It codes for CAWGTGDYGYTF.

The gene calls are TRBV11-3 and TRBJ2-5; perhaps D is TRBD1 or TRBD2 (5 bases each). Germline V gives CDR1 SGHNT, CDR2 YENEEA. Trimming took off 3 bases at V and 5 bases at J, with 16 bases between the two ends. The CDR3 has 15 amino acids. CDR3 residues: CASSFLQAGSETQYF. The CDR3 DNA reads TGTGCCAGCAGCTTCTTACAGGCGGGCTCCGAGACCCAGTACTTC.

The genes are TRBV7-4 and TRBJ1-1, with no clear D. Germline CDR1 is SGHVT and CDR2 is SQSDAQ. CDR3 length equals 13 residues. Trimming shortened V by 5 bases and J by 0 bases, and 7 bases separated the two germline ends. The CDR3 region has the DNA TGTGCCAGCAGCCGGGAAATGAACACTGAAGCTTTCTTT. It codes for CASSREMNTEAFF.

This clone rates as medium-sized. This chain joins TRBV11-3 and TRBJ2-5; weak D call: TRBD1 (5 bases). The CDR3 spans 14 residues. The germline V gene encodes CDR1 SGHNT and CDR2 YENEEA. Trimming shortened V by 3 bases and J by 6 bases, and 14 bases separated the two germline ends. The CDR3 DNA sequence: TGTGCCAGCAGCTTGTCGGCAGGGCGAAAGACCCAGTACTTC. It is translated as CASSLSAGRKTQYF.

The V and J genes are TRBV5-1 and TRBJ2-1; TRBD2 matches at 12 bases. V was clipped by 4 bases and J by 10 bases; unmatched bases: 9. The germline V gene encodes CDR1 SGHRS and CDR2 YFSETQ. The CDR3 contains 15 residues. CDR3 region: CASSATSGGSGEQFF. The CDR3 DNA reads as TGCGCCAGCAGCGCGACTAGCGGGGGCTCGGGAGAGCAGTTCTTC.

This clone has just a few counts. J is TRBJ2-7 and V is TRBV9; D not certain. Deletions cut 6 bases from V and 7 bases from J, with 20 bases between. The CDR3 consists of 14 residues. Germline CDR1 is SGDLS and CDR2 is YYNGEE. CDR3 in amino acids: CASISWATSREQYF. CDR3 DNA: TGTGCCAGCATCTCCTGGGCCACCTCTCGGGAGCAGTACTTC. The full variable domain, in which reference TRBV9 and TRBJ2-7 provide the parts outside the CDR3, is DSGVTQTPKHLITATGQRVTLRCSPRSGDLSVYWYQQSLDQGLQFLIQYYNGEERAKGNILERFSAQQFPDLHSELNLSSLELGDSALYFCASISWATSREQYFGPGTRLTVT.

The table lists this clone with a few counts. The CDR3 loop is CASSHRTVGTSGSQREETQYF. The CDR3 bases are TGCGCCAGCAGCCACCGGACGGTGGGGACTAGCGGGAGCCAAAGGGAAGAGACCCAGTACTTC. The gene calls are TRBV4-1 and TRBJ2-5; 14 bases line up with TRBD2. The V gene end was trimmed by 3 bases and the J gene end by 3 bases; junction bases not matched to a gene: 18. This CDR3 region has 21 residues. Germline loops: CDR1 MGHRA, CDR2 YSYEKL.

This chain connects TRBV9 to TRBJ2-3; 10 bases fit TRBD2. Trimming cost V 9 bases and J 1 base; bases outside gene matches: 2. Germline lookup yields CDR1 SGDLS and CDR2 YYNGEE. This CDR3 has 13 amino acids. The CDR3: CATGLAGTDTQYF. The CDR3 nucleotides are TGTGCCACAGGACTAGCGGGCACAGATACGCAGTATTTT.

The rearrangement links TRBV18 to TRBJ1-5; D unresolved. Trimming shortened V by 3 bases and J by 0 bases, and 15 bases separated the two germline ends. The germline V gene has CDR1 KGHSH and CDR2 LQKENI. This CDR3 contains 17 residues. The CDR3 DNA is TGTGCCAGCTCACCGGACGTGATCTCATATAGCAATCAGCCCCAGCATTTT. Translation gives CASSPDVISYSNQPQHF.

The CDR3, as DNA: TGTGCCAGCACCAAAAGCGGAGCCAAATACAATGAGCAGTTCTTC. It codes for CASTKSGAKYNEQFF. The chain combines TRBV6-8 with TRBJ2-1, with a possible D match to TRBD2 (5 bases). Germline V CDR1 and CDR2: MNHGY, SAAAGT. Trimming left V 7 bases short and J 4 bases short, with 17 bases between. The CDR3 extends over 15 amino acids.

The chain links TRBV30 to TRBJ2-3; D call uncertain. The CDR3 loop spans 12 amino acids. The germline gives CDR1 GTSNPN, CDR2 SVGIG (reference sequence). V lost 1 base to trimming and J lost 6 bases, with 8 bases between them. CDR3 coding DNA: TGTGCCTGGAGTGAGGGATGGGATACGCAGTATTTT. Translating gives CAWSEGWDTQYF.

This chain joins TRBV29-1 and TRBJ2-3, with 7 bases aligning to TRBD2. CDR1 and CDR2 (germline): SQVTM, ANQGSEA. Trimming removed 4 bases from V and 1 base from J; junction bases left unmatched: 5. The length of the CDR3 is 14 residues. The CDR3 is CSVARLAGTDTQYF. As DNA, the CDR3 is TGCAGCGTTGCGAGGCTAGCGGGCACAGATACGCAGTATTTT.

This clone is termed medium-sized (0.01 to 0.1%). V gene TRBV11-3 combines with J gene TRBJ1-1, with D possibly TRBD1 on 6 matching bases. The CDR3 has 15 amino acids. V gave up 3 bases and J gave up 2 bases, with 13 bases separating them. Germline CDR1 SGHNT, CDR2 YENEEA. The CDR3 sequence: CASSFFSGANTEAFF. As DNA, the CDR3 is TGTGCCAGCAGCTTCTTTTCGGGGGCAAACACTGAAGCTTTCTTT.

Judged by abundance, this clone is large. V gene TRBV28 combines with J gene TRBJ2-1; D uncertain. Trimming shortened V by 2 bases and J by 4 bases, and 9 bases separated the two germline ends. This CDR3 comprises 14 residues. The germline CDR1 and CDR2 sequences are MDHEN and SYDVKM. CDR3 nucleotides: TGTGCCAGCAGTTTAAGGGCCGATTACAATGAGCAGTTCTTC. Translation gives CASSLRADYNEQFF.

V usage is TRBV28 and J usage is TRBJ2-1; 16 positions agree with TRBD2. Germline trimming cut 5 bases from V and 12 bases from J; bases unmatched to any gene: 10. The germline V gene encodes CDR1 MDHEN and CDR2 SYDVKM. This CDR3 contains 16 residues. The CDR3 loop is CASSQTGTSGRVGQFF. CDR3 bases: TGTGCCAGCAGTCAAACCGGGACTAGCGGGAGGGTTGGGCAGTTCTTC.

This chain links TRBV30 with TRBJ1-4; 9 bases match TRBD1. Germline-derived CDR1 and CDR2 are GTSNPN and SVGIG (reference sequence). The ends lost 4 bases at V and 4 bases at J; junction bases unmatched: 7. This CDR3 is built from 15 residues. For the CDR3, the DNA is TGTGCCTGGACCTTAGGGGACAGGGATAATGAAAAACTGTTTTTT. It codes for CAWTLGDRDNEKLFF.